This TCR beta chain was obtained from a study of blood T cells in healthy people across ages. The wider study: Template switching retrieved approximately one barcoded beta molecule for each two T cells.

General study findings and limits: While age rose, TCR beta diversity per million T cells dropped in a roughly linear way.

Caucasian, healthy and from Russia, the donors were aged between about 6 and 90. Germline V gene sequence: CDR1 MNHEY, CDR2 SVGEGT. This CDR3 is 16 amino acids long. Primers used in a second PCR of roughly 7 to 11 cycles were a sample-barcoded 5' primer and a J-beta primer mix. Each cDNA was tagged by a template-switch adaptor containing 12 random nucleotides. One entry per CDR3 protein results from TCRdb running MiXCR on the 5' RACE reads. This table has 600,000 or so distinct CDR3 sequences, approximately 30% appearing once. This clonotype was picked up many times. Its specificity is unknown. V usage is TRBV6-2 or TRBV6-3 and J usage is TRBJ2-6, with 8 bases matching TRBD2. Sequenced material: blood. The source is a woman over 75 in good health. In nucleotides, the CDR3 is TGTGCGGCGGGACGCCAGGGACTAGTCGGGGCCAACGTCCTGACTTTC. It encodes CAAGRQGLVGANVLTF.